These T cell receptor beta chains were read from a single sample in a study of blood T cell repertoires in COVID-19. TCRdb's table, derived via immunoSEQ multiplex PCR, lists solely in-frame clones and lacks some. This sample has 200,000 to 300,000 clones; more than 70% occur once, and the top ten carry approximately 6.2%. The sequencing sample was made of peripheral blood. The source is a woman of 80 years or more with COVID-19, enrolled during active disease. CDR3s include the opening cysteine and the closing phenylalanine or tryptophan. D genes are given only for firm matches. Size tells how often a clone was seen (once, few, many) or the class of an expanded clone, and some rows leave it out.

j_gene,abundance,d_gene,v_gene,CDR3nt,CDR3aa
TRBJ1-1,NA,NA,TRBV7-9,TGTGCCAGCAGCTTGAGGGGGATCACTGAAGCTTTCTTT,CASSLRGITEAFF
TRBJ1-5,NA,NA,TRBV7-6,TGTGCCAGCAGCCCCATTCAGGGATCCAATCAGCCCCAGCATTTT,CASSPIQGSNQPQHF
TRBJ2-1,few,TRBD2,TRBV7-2,TGTGCCAGCAGCTTAGATAGCGGGGGGGCCGGGAGTAGTGAGCAGTTCTTC,CASSLDSGGAGSSEQFF
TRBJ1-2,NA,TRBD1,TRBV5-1,TGCGCCAGCAGCTTGCCATCAGGGGGCGGTGGCTACACCTTC,CASSLPSGGGGYTF
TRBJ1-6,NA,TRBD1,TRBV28,TGTGCCAGCCTGGAGGACAGGGGGACAAATTCACCCCTCCACTTT,CASLEDRGTNSPLHF
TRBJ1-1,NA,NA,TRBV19,TGTGCCAGCCGCACAGGGCTCCTGGGAAGGACTGAAGCTTTCTTT,CASRTGLLGRTEAFF
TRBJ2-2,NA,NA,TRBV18,TGTGCCAGCTCACCACCCATACTGAACACCGGGGAGCTGTTTTTT,CASSPPILNTGELFF
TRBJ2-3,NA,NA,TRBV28,TGTGCCAGCAGTTCTCCTAGCACAGATACGCAGTATTTT,CASSSPSTDTQYF
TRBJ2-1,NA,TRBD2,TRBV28,TGTGCCAGCAGGATAGCGGGGGGGACCTACAATGAGCAGTTCTTC,CASRIAGGTYNEQFF
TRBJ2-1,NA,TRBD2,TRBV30,TGTGCCTGGAGTCCGGGACTAGCGGTCAATGAGCAGTTCTTC,CAWSPGLAVNEQFF
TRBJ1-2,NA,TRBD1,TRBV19,TGTGCCAGTAGCCAGACAGGGTTGGATGGCTACACCTTC,CASSQTGLDGYTF
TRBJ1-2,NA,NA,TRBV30,TGTGCCTGGAGTACTGTGTTCAACTATGGCTACACCTTC,CAWSTVFNYGYTF
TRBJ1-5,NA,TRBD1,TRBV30,TGTGCCTGGAGTCAGGGGGACAATCAGCCCCAGCATTTT,CAWSQGDNQPQHF
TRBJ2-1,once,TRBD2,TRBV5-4,TGTGCCAGCAGCTTGGTCGCTAGCGGGGGCAAGTTCTTC,CASSLVASGGKFF
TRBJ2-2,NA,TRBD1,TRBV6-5,TGTGCCAGCAGATCGGGACAGAGCACCGGGGAGCTGTTTTTT,CASRSGQSTGELFF
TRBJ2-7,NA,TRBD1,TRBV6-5,TGTGCCAGCAGTCGAGGGGGCCACGAGCAGTACTTC,CASSRGGHEQYF
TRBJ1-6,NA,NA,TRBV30,TGTGCCTGGAGCTACGTAGGTGGAGGGCATTCACCCCTCCACTTT,CAWSYVGGGHSPLHF
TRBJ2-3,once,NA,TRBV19,TGTGCCAGTAGTTTACGACACACAGATACGCAGTATTTT,CASSLRHTDTQYF
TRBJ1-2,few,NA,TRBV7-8,TGTGCCAGCAGCCCCTATGGGGCGACTAACTATGGCTACACCTTC,CASSPYGATNYGYTF
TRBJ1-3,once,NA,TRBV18,TGTGCCAGCTCACCACCAAATCTCCGGACTTCAAACTCTGGAAACACCATATATTTT,CASSPPNLRTSNSGNTIYF
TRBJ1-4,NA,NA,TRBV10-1,TGCGCCAGCAGTGGGGGCATGAATGAAAAACTGTTTTTT,CASSGGMNEKLFF
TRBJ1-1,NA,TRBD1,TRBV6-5,TGTGCCAGCAGACCGGGACAGTTTACAGGTACTGAAGCTTTCTTT,CASRPGQFTGTEAFF
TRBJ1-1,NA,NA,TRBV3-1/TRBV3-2,TGTGCCAGCAGCCAGAGGGTATTCACTGAAGCTTTCTTT,CASSQRVFTEAFF
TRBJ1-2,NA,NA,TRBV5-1,TGCGCCAGCAGTTCTGGACAGCTCTATGGCTACACCTTC,CASSSGQLYGYTF